The 20 T cell receptor beta chains given below trace back to one sample, sequenced in a study of T cells in Graves' hyperthyroidism and ophthalmopathy. Amplification targeted TCR beta CDR3 regions from RNA transcripts. HTBI primers were employed in a first-round RT-PCR of the TCR CDR3. TCRdb recomputed calls from the multiplex PCR reads with MiXCR, one row per CDR3 protein. The table has roughly 240,000 distinct CDR3 sequences, 15% to 20% seen once. Sequencing was done on a sample of blood. The receptors were sampled from a woman aged 18-30 years with Graves' ophthalmopathy.

This clonotype has a count of ten or more. The chain uses TRBV12-3 or TRBV12-4 and TRBJ1-1; D unresolved. The CDR3 length is 13 residues. V dropped 3 bases and J dropped 4 bases, with 9 bases sitting between them. CDR3 sequence (DNA): TGTGCCAGCAGTTTGGTTGAGGGCACTGAAGCTTTCTTT. Translating it yields CASSLVEGTEAFF.

This clonotype has ten or more counts. The chain links TRBV7-2 to TRBJ1-2, with D perhaps TRBD1 (5 bases). Trimming shortened V by 0 bases and J by 5 bases, and 13 bases separated the two germline ends. The length of the CDR3 is 15 residues. Germline V lookup: CDR1 SGHTA, CDR2 FQGNSA. The CDR3 reads CASSLAPGAGYGYTF. The DNA for the CDR3 is TGTGCCAGCAGCTTAGCGCCCGGGGCAGGATATGGCTACACCTTC.

This clonotype appeared once. The CDR3 coding sequence is TGTGCCAGCTCAGTCGACGGCGGCTATGGCTACACCTTC. Protein sequence: CASSVDGGYGYTF. V usage is TRBV18 and J usage is TRBJ1-2; no reliable D call. This CDR3 region has 13 residues. V lost 5 bases, J lost 4 bases, and 11 bases lay in between. From germline, CDR1 is KGHSH and CDR2 LQKENI. Full variable domain (rest looked up from reference TRBV18 and TRBJ1-2): NAGVMQNPRHLVRRRGQEARLRCSPMKGHSHVYWYRQLPEEGLKFMVYLQKENIIDESGMPKERFSAEFPKEGPSILRIQQVVRGDSAAYFCASSVDGGYGYTFGSGTRLTVV.

This clonotype was counted ten times or more. This chain links TRBV6-2 or TRBV6-3 with TRBJ1-2; D is undetermined. The germline V gene has CDR1 MNHEY and CDR2 SVGEGT. The CDR3 is made up of 13 amino acids. The V gene lost 7 bases and the J gene lost 2 bases, with 11 bases spanning the gap. For the CDR3, the DNA is TGTGCCAGCATGGTTGGATTCAACTATGGCTACACCTTC. Translating it yields CASMVGFNYGYTF.

Details on this clonotype: This clone may be a read error of a much larger clone one base away. Since the CDR3 does not end with the conserved phenylalanine or tryptophan, this likely comes from a read error. The genes are TRBV9 and TRBJ2-3; D uncertain. The CDR3 sequence is 14 residues long. Trimming shortened V by 0 bases and J by 0 bases, and 5 bases separated the two germline ends. Germline V gene data show CDR1 as SGDLS and CDR2 as YYNGEE. The CDR3 nucleotides read TGTGCCAGCAGCGTAGTTGGTAGCACAGATACGCAGTATCTT. Its translation: CASSVVGSTDTQYL.

This clonotype was counted ten times or more. The chain is built from TRBV5-8 and TRBJ1-5; TRBD1 might be the D (5 bases). V lost 4 bases and J lost 7, with 12 bases in between. From germline, CDR1 is SGHTS and CDR2 YDEGEE. The CDR3 covers 13 residues. The CDR3 nucleotides read TGTGCCAGCAGCCCTCGGGGCCGCCAGCCCCAGCATTTT. Its translation is CASSPRGRQPQHF.

This clonotype has ten or more counts. This sequence joins TRBV2 and TRBJ1-5; possible D gene TRBD1, 5 bases. Germline-derived CDR1 and CDR2 are SNHLY and FYNNEI. Deletions cut 9 bases from V and 5 bases from J, with 14 bases between. This CDR3 is built from 13 residues. CDR3 loop: CASQGRDHQPQHF. The CDR3 coding sequence is TGTGCCAGTCAGGGCAGGGACCATCAGCCCCAGCATTTT.

This clonotype was recorded many times. V is TRBV9 and J is TRBJ1-1; no reliable D call. CDR1 and CDR2 from the germline V gene are SGDLS and YYNGEE. This CDR3 region has 13 residues. V shed 3 bases and J shed 1 base, with 7 bases lying between them. The DNA for the CDR3 is TGTGCCAGCAGCGCCCAACCGAACACTGAAGCTTTCTTT. It codes for CASSAQPNTEAFF.

This clonotype has a count of ten or more. The CDR3 loop is CSASPRTDEAFF. In DNA, the CDR3 is TGCAGTGCTAGCCCACGGACAGATGAAGCTTTCTTT. The rearrangement links TRBV20-1 to TRBJ1-1; D perhaps matches TRBD1 (6 bases). V lost 3 bases, J lost 7 bases, and 12 bases lay in between. Looked up from germline, CDR1 is DFQATT and CDR2 is SNEGSKA (reference sequence). The CDR3 consists of 12 residues.

V gene TRBV4-1 combines with J gene TRBJ1-3; 9 bases line up with TRBD1. The CDR3 is 15 residues long. Germline values: CDR1 MGHRA, CDR2 YSYEKL. V lost 4 bases, J lost 4 bases, and 5 bases stayed unmatched. For the CDR3, the DNA is TGCGCCAGCAGCCGGGGACAGGGCGAAGGAAACACCATATATTTT. It codes for CASSRGQGEGNTIYF.

This clonotype has just one count. The rearrangement uses TRBV6-4 and TRBJ2-3; tentative D call: TRBD2 (5 bases). CDR1 and CDR2 (germline): MRHNA, SNTAGT. The V and J ends lost 0 bases and 6 bases respectively, with 10 bases between them. CDR3 length: 14 residues. CDR3 sequence: CASSDSGSGDTQYF. The CDR3 nucleotides read TGTGCCAGCAGTGACTCAGGTTCGGGGGATACGCAGTATTTT.

In regard to this clonotype: This clone may be a read error of a much larger clone one base away. For the CDR3, the DNA is TGTGCCACATCAGGCCGGGGTCGTGGTCACACCTTC. Translation: CATSGRGRGHTF. The rearrangement links TRBV15 to TRBJ1-2; D is unclear. Trimming shortened V by 9 bases and J by 12 bases, and 20 bases separated the two germline ends. Per germline, CDR1 LNHNV and CDR2 YYDKDF (reference sequence). The CDR3 consists of 12 residues.

The J gene is TRBJ2-3, the V gene TRBV11-2; D perhaps matches TRBD2 (7 bases). This CDR3 is 15 amino acids long. V was trimmed by 0 bases and J by 4 bases, leaving 11 bases between them. The germline V gene has CDR1 SGHAT and CDR2 FQNNGV. The CDR3 region is CASSLDRGAADTQYF. DNA of the CDR3: TGTGCCAGCAGCTTAGATCGGGGGGCAGCAGATACGCAGTATTTT.

This clonotype was recorded a few times. The chain recombines TRBV29-1 with TRBJ1-2; TRBD1 is a possible D gene (6 bases). Germline V gene sequence: CDR1 SQVTM, CDR2 ANQGSEA. V was trimmed by 7 bases and J by 4 bases, leaving 22 bases between them. This CDR3 has 15 residues. The CDR3 DNA reads TGCAGCGCCAGATTCGGACAGTACCCCGCCTATGGCTACACCTTC. Translating gives CSARFGQYPAYGYTF.

This clonotype was counted many times. V usage is TRBV5-1 and J usage is TRBJ2-1; 13 bases are shared with TRBD2. The CDR3 runs to 15 residues. CDR1 is SGHRS and CDR2 is YFSETQ in the germline V gene. Unmatched junction bases numbered 5, after V lost 4 bases and J lost 7 bases. CDR3 nucleotide sequence: TGCGCCAGCAGCCCTGGACTAGCGGGAGAGAATGAGCAGTTCTTC. It specifies CASSPGLAGENEQFF.

The table lists this clonotype with many counts. V usage is TRBV11-1 and J usage is TRBJ1-2; tentative D call: TRBD1 (6 bases). This CDR3 is 13 amino acids long. The germline V and J ends were trimmed by 5 bases and 6 bases, with 13 bases remaining between them. Germline loops: CDR1 SGHAT, CDR2 FQDESV (reference sequence). The DNA of the CDR3 is TGTGCCAGCAGCCTCGACAGGAAGGATGGCTACACCTTC. It yields the protein CASSLDRKDGYTF.

In this sample, this clonotype turned up many times. The CDR3 loop reads CSARDRGSIEQFF. CDR3 DNA: TGCAGTGCTAGAGATCGGGGGTCGATTGAGCAGTTCTTC. The rearrangement links TRBV20-1 to TRBJ2-1, with a tentative D call TRBD2 (6 bases). The ends were cut back, 0 bases at V and 9 bases at J, with 12 bases in the middle. Germline CDR1 DFQATT, CDR2 SNEGSKA (reference sequence). The CDR3 runs 13 residues.

There are many counts of this clonotype. This sequence joins TRBV28 and TRBJ2-4, with 7 positions matching TRBD1. With V trimmed by 6 bases and J by 7 bases, 9 bases remained unmatched. The CDR3 has 14 residues. Germline loops: CDR1 MDHEN, CDR2 SYDVKM. This CDR3 is CASSTNRGWNIQYF. CDR3 in DNA: TGTGCCAGCAGCACCAACAGGGGTTGGAACATTCAGTACTTC.

DNA for the CDR3: TGTGCCAGCAGCCCCGTAGTGGGACAGGGGGGATCTGGGGCCAACGTCCTGACTTTC. Translating it yields CASSPVVGQGGSGANVLTF. The chain couples TRBV5-4 to TRBJ2-6; 11 bases map to TRBD1. Germline V CDR1 and CDR2: SGHNT, YYREEE (reference sequence). With V trimmed by 4 bases and J by 1 base, 10 bases remained unmatched. The CDR3 length is 19 residues.

This clonotype has a count of ten or more. The V and J genes are TRBV2 and TRBJ1-5; no clear D gene. This CDR3 contains 13 residues. Germline assignment: CDR1 SNHLY and CDR2 FYNNEI. Trimming pared 2 bases from V and 7 bases from J, leaving 9 bases between. Here the CDR3 DNA reads TGTGCCAGCAGTGAAAGGGTTGGGCAGCCCCAGCATTTT. Residues: CASSERVGQPQHF.